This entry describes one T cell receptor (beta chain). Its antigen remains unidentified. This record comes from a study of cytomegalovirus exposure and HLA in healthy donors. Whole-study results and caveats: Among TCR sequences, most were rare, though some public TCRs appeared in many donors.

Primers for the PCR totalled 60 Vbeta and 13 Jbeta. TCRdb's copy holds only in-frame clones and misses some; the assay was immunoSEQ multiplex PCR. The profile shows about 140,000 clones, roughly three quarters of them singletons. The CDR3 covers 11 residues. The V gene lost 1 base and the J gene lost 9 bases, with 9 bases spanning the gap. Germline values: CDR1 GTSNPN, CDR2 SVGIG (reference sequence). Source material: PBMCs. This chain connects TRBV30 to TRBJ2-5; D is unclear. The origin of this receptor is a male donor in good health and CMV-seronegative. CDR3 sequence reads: CAWSAPVAQYF. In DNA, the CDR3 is TGTGCCTGGAGTGCCCCGGTGGCCCAGTACTTC.